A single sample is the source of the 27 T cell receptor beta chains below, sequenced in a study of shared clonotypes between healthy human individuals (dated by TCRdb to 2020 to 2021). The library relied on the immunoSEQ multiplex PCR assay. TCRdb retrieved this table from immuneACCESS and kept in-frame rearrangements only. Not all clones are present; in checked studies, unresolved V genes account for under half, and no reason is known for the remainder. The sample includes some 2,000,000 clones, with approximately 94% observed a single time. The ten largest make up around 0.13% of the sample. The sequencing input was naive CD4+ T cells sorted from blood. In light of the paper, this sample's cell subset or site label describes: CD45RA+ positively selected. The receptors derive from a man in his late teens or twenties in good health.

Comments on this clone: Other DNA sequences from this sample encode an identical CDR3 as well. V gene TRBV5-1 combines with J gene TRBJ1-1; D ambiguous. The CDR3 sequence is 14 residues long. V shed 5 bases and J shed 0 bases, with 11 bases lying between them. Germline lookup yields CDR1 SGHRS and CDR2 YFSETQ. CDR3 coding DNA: TGCGCCAGCAGTTCTCAATTAATGAACACTGAAGCTTTCTTT. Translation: CASSSQLMNTEAFF. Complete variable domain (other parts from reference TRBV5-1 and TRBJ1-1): KAGVTQTPRYLIKTRGQQVTLSCSPISGHRSVSWYQQTPGQGLQFLFEYFSETQRNKGNFPGRFSGRQFSNSRSEMNVSTLELGDSALYLCASSSQLMNTEAFFGQGTRLTVV.

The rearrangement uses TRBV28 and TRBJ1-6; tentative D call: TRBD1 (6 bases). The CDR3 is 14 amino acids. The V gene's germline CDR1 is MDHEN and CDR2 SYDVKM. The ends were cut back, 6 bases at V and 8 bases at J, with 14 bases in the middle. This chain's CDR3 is CASSRGQFHSPLHF. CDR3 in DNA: TGTGCCAGCAGCCGAGGACAGTTTCATTCACCCCTCCACTTT.

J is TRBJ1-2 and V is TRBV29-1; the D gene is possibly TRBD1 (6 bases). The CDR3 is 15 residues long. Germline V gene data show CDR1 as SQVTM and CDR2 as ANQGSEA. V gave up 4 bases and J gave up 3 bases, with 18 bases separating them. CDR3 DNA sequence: TGCAGCGTTGGTTCTGGGGGGCTACCCCACTATGGCTACACCTTC. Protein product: CSVGSGGLPHYGYTF.

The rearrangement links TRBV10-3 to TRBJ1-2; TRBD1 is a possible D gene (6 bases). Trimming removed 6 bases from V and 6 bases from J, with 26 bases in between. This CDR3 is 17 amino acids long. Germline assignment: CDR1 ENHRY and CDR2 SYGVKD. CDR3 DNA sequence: TGTGCCATCAGCCTTCTCGACAGGCCCCCCTATTTGAATGGCTACACCTTC. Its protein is CAISLLDRPPYLNGYTF.

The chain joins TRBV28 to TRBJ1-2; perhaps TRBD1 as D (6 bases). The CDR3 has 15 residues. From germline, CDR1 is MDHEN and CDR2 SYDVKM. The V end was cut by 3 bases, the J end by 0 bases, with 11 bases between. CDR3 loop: CASSLGGLPNYGYTF. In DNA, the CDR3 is TGTGCCAGCAGTTTGGGGGGCCTTCCTAACTATGGCTACACCTTC.

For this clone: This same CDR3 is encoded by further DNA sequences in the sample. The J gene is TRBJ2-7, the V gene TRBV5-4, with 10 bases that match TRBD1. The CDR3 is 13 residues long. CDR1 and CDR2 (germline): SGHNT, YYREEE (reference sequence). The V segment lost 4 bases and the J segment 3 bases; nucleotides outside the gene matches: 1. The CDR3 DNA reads TGTGCCAGCAGCCGGGACAGGGGCTACGAGCAGTACTTC. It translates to CASSRDRGYEQYF.

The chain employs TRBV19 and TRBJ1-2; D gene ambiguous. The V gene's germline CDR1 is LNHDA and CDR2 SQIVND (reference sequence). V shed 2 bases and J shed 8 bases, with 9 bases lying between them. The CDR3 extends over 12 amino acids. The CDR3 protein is CASSIKERGYTF. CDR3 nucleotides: TGTGCCAGTAGTATAAAAGAACGGGGCTACACCTTC.

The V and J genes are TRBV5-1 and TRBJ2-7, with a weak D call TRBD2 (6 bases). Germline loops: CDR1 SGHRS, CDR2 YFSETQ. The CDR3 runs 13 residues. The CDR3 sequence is CASNWGDHYEQYF. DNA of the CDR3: TGCGCTTCGAACTGGGGGGACCACTACGAGCAGTACTTC.

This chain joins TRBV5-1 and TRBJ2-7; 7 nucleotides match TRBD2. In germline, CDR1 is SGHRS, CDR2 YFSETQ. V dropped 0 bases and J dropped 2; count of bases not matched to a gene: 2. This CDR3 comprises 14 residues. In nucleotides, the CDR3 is TGCGCCAGCAGCTTGGTAGCGGGCCCCTACGAGCAGTACTTC. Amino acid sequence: CASSLVAGPYEQYF.

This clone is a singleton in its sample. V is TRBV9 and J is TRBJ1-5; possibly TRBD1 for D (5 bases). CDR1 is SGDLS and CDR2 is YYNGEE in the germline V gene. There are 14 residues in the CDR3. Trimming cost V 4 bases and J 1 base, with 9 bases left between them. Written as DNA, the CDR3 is TGTGCCAGCAGCTTGGGGGACAGCAATCAGCCCCAGCATTTT. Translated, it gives CASSLGDSNQPQHF.

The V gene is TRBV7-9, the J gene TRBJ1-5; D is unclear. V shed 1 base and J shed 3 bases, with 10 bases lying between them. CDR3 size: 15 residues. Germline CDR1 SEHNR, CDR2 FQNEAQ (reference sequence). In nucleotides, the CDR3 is TGTGCCAGCAGCTTAGGTGAGGATATCAATCAGCCCCAGCATTTT. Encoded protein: CASSLGEDINQPQHF.

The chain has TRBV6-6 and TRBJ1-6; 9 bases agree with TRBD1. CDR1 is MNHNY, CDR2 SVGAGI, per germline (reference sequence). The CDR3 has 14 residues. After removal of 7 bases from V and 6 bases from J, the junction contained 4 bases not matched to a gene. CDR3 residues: CASIEQGANSPLHF. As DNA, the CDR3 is TGTGCCAGCATCGAACAGGGGGCTAATTCACCCCTCCACTTT.

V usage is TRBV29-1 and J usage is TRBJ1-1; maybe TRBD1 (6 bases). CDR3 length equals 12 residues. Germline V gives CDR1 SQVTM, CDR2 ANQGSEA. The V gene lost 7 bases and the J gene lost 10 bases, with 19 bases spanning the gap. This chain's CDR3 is CSADGTHHGAFF. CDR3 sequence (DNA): TGCAGCGCCGACGGGACACATCATGGAGCTTTCTTT.

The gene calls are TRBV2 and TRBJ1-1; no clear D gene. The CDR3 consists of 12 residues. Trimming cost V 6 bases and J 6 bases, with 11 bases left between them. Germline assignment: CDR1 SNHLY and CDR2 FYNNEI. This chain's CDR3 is CASRTDSSEAFF. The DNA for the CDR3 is TGTGCCAGCAGGACCGATTCTTCTGAAGCTTTCTTT.

CDR3 coding DNA: TGTGCCAGCAGTTCGGGCCCCAGCACTAACGGAGAGACCCAGTACTTC. It translates to CASSSGPSTNGETQYF. The V call is TRBV27, the J call TRBJ2-5; unclear D gene. V lost 4 bases, J lost 4 bases, and 19 bases lay in between. The CDR3 extends over 16 amino acids. The germline gives CDR1 MNHEY, CDR2 SMNVEV (reference sequence).

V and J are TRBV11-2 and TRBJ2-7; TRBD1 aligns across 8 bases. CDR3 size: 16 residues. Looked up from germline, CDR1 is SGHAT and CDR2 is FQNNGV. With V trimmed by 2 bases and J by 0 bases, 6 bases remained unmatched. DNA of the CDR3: TGTGCCAGCAGCTTATCGACAGGGGCGAGCTCCTACGAGCAGTACTTC. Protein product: CASSLSTGASSYEQYF.

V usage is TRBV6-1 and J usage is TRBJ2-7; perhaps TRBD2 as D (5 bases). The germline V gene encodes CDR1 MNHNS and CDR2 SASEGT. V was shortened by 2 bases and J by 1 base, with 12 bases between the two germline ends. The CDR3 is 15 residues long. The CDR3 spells CASSEQILVSYEQYF. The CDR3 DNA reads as TGTGCCAGCAGTGAACAAATACTAGTGTCCTACGAGCAGTACTTC.

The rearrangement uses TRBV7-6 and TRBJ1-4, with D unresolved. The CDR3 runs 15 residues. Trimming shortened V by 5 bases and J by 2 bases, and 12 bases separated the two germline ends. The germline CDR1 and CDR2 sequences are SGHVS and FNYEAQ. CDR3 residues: CASSPIRGTNEKLFF. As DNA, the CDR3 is TGTGCCAGCAGCCCAATCCGAGGGACTAATGAAAAACTGTTTTTT.

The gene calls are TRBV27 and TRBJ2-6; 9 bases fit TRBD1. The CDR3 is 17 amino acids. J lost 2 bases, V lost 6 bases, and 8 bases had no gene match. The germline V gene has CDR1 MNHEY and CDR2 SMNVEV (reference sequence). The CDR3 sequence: CASRPDRGVAGANVLTF. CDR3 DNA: TGTGCCAGCAGACCCGACAGGGGGGTCGCTGGGGCCAACGTCCTGACTTTC.

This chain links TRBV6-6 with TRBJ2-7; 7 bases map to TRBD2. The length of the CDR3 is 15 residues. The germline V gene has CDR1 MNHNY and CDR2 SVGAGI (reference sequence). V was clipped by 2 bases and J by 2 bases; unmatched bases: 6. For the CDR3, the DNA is TGTGCCAGCAGTTACGGTGAGGGAGGGACCTACGAGCAGTACTTC. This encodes CASSYGEGGTYEQYF.

The CDR3 sequence is CASSSPDSGASSPLHF. CDR3 in DNA: TGTGCCAGCAGTTCCCCCGATTCCGGGGCTTCTTCACCCCTCCACTTT. The chain joins TRBV28 to TRBJ1-6; D is possibly TRBD1 (5 bases). This CDR3 comprises 16 residues. Germline-derived CDR1 and CDR2 are MDHEN and SYDVKM. V lost 4 bases and J lost 9, with 19 bases in between.

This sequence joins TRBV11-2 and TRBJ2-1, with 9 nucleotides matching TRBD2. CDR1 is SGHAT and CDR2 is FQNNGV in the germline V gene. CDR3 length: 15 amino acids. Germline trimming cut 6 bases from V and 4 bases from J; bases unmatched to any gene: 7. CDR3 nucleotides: TGTGCCAGCAGAATAGCGGGGGCGAGATACAATGAGCAGTTCTTC. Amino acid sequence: CASRIAGARYNEQFF.

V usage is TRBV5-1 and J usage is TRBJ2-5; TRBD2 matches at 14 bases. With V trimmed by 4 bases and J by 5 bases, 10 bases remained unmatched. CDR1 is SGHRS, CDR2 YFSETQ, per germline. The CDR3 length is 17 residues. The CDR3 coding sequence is TGCGCCAGCAGCGGCCGGACTAGCGGGGGGCCTGAGGAGACCCAGTACTTC. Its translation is CASSGRTSGGPEETQYF.

The CDR3 DNA reads TGTGCCAGTAGTATAGATCACCAGACTAGGGGGAGAGATACGCAGTATTTT. It translates to CASSIDHQTRGRDTQYF. The chain uses TRBV19 and TRBJ2-3; either TRBD1 or TRBD2 may supply D (6 bases each). The V and J ends lost 0 bases and 5 bases respectively, with 18 bases between them. CDR1 and CDR2 (germline): LNHDA, SQIVND (reference sequence). The CDR3 runs 17 residues.

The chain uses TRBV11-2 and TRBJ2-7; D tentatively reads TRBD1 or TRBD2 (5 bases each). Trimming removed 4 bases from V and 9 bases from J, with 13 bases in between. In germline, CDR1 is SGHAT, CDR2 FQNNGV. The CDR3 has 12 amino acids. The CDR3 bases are TGTGCCAGCAGCTCATCGGGACGGGTGCAGTACTTC. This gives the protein CASSSSGRVQYF.

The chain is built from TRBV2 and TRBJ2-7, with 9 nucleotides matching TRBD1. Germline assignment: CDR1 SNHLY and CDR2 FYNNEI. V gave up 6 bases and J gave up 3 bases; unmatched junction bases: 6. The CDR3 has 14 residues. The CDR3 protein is CASSSQGQGYEQYF. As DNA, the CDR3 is TGTGCCAGCAGCAGTCAGGGACAGGGCTACGAGCAGTACTTC. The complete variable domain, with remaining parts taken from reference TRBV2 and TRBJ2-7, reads EPEVTQTPSHQVTQMGQEVILRCVPISNHLYFYWYRQILGQKVEFLVSFYNNEISEKSEIFDDQFSVERPDGSNFTLKIRSTKLEDSAMYFCASSSQGQGYEQYFGPGTRLTVT.

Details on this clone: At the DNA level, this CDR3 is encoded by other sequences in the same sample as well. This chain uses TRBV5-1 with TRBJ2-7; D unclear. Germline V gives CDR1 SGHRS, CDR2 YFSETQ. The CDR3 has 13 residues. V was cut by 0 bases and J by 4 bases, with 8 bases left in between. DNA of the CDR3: TGCGCCAGCAGCTTGGAGGGTCTATACGAGCAGTACTTC. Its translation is CASSLEGLYEQYF.